The present entry profiles one T cell receptor beta chain with its context. Seattle patients were enrolled while actively infected and followed longitudinally. The record originates from a study of blood T cell repertoires in COVID-19. This CDR3 has 15 amino acids. V was clipped by 6 bases and J by 1 base, with 12 bases between them. Germline V gene lookup returns CDR1 MNHEY and CDR2 SVGAGI. Sequencing was performed with immunoSEQ multiplex PCR; in TCRdb, only in-frame clones are kept and a portion is missing. The repertoire holds roughly 220,000 clones, with 81% as singletons. This chain links TRBV6-5 with TRBJ2-2, with D perhaps TRBD1 (6 bases). This sequence was found in a woman of 80 years or more with COVID-19, enrolled during active disease. The specimen was peripheral blood. CDR3 residues: CASRKEGGNTGELFF. The CDR3 nucleotides are TGTGCCAGCAGGAAAGAAGGGGGGAACACCGGGGAGCTGTTTTTT.